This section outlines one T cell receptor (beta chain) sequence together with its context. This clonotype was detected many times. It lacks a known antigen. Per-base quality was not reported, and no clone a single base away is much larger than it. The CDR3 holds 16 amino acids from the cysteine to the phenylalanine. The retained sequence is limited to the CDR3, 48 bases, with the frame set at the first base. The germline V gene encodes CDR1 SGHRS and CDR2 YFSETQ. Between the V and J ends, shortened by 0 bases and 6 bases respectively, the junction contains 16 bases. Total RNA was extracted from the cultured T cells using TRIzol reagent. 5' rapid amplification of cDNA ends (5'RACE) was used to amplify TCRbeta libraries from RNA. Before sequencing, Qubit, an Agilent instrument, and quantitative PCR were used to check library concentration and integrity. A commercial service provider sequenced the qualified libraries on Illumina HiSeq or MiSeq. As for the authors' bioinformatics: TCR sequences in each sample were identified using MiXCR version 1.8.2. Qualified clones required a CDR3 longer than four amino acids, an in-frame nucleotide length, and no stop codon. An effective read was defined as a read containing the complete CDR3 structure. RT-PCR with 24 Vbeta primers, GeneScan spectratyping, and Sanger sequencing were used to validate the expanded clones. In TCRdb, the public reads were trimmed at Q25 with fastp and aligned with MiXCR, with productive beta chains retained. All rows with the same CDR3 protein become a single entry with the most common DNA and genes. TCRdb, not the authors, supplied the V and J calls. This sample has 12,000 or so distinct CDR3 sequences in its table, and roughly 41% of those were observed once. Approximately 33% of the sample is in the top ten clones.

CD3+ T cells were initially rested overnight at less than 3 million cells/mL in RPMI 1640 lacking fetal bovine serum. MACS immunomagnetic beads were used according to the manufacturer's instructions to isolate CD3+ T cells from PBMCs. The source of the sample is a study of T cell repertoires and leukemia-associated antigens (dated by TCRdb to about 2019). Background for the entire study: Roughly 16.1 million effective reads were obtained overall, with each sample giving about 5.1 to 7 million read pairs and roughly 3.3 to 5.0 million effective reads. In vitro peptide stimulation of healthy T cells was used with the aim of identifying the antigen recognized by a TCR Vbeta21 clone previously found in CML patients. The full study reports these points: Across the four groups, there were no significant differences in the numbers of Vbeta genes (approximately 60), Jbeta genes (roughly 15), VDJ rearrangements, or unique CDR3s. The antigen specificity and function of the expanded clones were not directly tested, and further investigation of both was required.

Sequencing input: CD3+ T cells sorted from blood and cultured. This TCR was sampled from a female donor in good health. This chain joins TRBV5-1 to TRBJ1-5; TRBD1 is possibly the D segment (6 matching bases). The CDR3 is CASSLDGGAKGQPQHF. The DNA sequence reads TGCGCCAGCAGCTTGGACGGGGGGGCTAAGGGTCAGCCCCAGCATTTT.